These 22 T cell receptor beta chains were all obtained from the same sample, sequenced in a study of naive and memory T cell subsets. Two oligonucleotides, mixed equimolar, formed the beta constant-region primer covering TRBC1 and TRBC2. A single record per CDR3 protein comes from TCRdb applying MiXCR to the UMI-ligation and nested PCR reads. The sample contains roughly 140,000 distinct CDR3 sequences, approximately 17% of which appear only once. Sequenced input: naive CD4+ T cells from blood. The source is a human donor in good health.

The rearrangement links TRBV5-1 to TRBJ2-3; 7 positions match TRBD1. The CDR3 length is 14 residues. Per the germline V gene, CDR1 is SGHRS and CDR2 is YFSETQ. With V trimmed by 3 bases and J by 5 bases, 6 bases remained unmatched. The CDR3 nucleotides read TGCGCCAGCAGCTACCGACAGGGTATAGATACGCAGTATTTT. Translation gives CASSYRQGIDTQYF.

This clonotype was counted between two and nine times. The chain carries TRBV20-1 and TRBJ1-1; no definite D call. The CDR3 consists of 12 residues. CDR1 is DFQATT and CDR2 is SNEGSKA in the germline V gene (reference sequence). V shed 1 base and J shed 2 bases, with 5 bases lying between them. The CDR3: CSARGGNTEAFF. The CDR3, as DNA: TGCAGTGCTAGAGGGGGAAACACTGAAGCTTTCTTT.

The CDR3: CASSSPDSYEQYF. The CDR3 DNA reads TGTGCCAGCAGTTCCCCGGACAGTTACGAGCAGTACTTC. The chain combines TRBV28 with TRBJ2-7; possible D gene TRBD1, 6 bases. Germline values: CDR1 MDHEN, CDR2 SYDVKM. Trimming cost V 4 bases and J 4 bases, with 11 bases left between them. The CDR3 spans 13 residues.

The sample holds a few counts of this clonotype. V and J are TRBV25-1 and TRBJ2-7, with 12 bases aligning to TRBD1. The germline CDR1 and CDR2 sequences are MGHDK and SYGVNS. The CDR3 spans 15 residues. Trimming removed 2 bases from V and 9 bases from J; junction bases left unmatched: 8. The CDR3 sequence: CASSERDRGLSGQYF. The CDR3 region has the DNA TGTGCCAGCAGTGAACGGGACAGGGGGCTTTCGGGGCAGTACTTC.

V and J are TRBV7-9 and TRBJ2-7, with TRBD2 identical over 9 bases. CDR3 length: 16 amino acids. Germline lookup yields CDR1 SEHNR and CDR2 FQNEAQ (reference sequence). Trimming took 3 bases from V and 2 from J; bases not matched to a gene: 8. CDR3 protein: CASSFRASGIPYEQYF. CDR3 sequence (DNA): TGTGCCAGCAGCTTTCGTGCTAGCGGGATACCCTACGAGCAGTACTTC.

The rearrangement links TRBV9 to TRBJ2-7; possibly TRBD1 or TRBD2 for D (7 bases each). Germline V CDR1 and CDR2: SGDLS, YYNGEE. V dropped 1 base and J dropped 1 base, with 9 bases sitting between them. The CDR3 is 14 amino acids. CDR3 residues: CASSVQGGSYEQYF. CDR3 nucleotides: TGTGCCAGCAGCGTACAGGGGGGGTCCTACGAGCAGTACTTC.

The V call is TRBV20-1, the J call TRBJ2-3, with TRBD2 matching 15 bases. The V segment lost 0 bases and the J segment 6 bases; nucleotides outside the gene matches: 7. The CDR3 covers 17 residues. Germline assignment: CDR1 DFQATT and CDR2 SNEGSKA (reference sequence). The CDR3 DNA is TGCAGTGCTAGAGATCTGGGACTAGCGGGAGGCTCGGATACGCAGTATTTT. Translated, it gives CSARDLGLAGGSDTQYF.

The CDR3 loop is CASGPNGAKQETQYF. CDR3 nucleotide sequence: TGTGCCAGCGGTCCCAACGGGGCCAAACAAGAGACCCAGTACTTC. The chain carries TRBV12-3 or TRBV12-4 and TRBJ2-5, with D possibly being TRBD1 or TRBD2 (5 bases each). The CDR3 runs 15 residues. With 8 bases removed from V and 2 bases from J, the gap between germline ends came to 18 bases.

J is TRBJ2-3 and V is TRBV18; D call uncertain. Between the trimmed V and J ends, which lost 3 bases and 4 bases, there was a span of 8 bases. Germline lookup yields CDR1 KGHSH and CDR2 LQKENI. The CDR3 length is 13 residues. CDR3 loop: CASSPLDADTQYF. CDR3 sequence (DNA): TGTGCCAGCTCACCTTTAGATGCAGATACGCAGTATTTT. The whole variable domain, filled in from reference TRBV18 and TRBJ2-3, reads NAGVMQNPRHLVRRRGQEARLRCSPMKGHSHVYWYRQLPEEGLKFMVYLQKENIIDESGMPKERFSAEFPKEGPSILRIQQVVRGDSAAYFCASSPLDADTQYFGPGTRLTVL.

The gene calls are TRBV28 and TRBJ2-3, with TRBD2 matching over 15 bases. Germline CDR1 and CDR2: MDHEN and SYDVKM. The CDR3 length is 17 residues. V dropped 6 bases and J dropped 1; count of bases not matched to a gene: 5. The CDR3 reads CASSSGLAGGGTDTQYF. The CDR3 DNA follows: TGTGCCAGCAGCTCGGGACTAGCGGGAGGAGGCACAGATACGCAGTATTTT.

This clonotype was recorded a few times. This chain links TRBV29-1 with TRBJ2-1; 8 bases match TRBD2. With V trimmed by 2 bases and J by 9 bases, 6 bases remained unmatched. The CDR3 extends over 13 amino acids. Germline V gives CDR1 SQVTM, CDR2 ANQGSEA. CDR3 in DNA: TGCAGCGTTGAATTAGCGGGAAAAACTGAGCAGTTCTTC. Amino acid sequence: CSVELAGKTEQFF.

The gene calls are TRBV9 and TRBJ1-4, with 9 bases that match TRBD1. The CDR3 runs to 12 residues. Per the germline V gene, CDR1 is SGDLS and CDR2 is YYNGEE. J lost 12 bases, V lost 3 bases, and 3 bases had no gene match. The CDR3 DNA reads as TGTGCCAGCAGCGCCCGGGACAGGGAACTGTTTTTT. Its translation is CASSARDRELFF.

V usage is TRBV29-1 and J usage is TRBJ2-7; a possible D gene is TRBD1 (5 bases). Trimming shortened V by 5 bases and J by 0 bases, and 11 bases separated the two germline ends. The CDR3 contains 13 residues. Germline CDR1 and CDR2: SQVTM and ANQGSEA. CDR3 residues: CSVRSGLSYEQYF. CDR3 DNA sequence: TGCAGCGTTAGGTCAGGGCTCTCCTACGAGCAGTACTTC.

This clonotype has a handful of counts. The rearrangement links TRBV10-3 to TRBJ2-2; 9 bases match TRBD2. The V and J ends lost 3 bases and 1 base, in that order; junction bases with no gene match: 0. The length of the CDR3 is 15 residues. Germline-derived CDR1 and CDR2 are ENHRY and SYGVKD. CDR3 region: CAISDSGGNTGELFF. DNA for the CDR3: TGTGCCATCAGTGATAGCGGGGGGAACACCGGGGAGCTGTTTTTT.

The chain is built from TRBV10-3 and TRBJ2-7; weak D call: TRBD1 (5 bases). Trimming pared 7 bases from V and 5 bases from J, leaving 18 bases between. Looked up from germline, CDR1 is ENHRY and CDR2 is SYGVKD. The CDR3 is 14 residues long. The CDR3 reads CAITQGVGDHEQYF. The CDR3 coding sequence is TGTGCCATCACGCAAGGGGTGGGCGACCACGAGCAGTACTTC.

This sequence joins TRBV28 and TRBJ2-3, with D maybe TRBD1 (6 bases). There are 23 residues in the CDR3. Trimming left V 2 bases short and J 1 base short, with 34 bases between. Germline CDR1 is MDHEN and CDR2 is SYDVKM. This CDR3 reads CASSLPDPYSWTDPVRGTDTQYF. The CDR3 DNA reads as TGTGCCAGCAGTTTACCGGACCCCTATTCCTGGACAGACCCCGTTAGGGGCACAGATACGCAGTATTTT.

The V and J genes are TRBV29-1 and TRBJ2-3; 8 bases are shared with TRBD2. Germline values: CDR1 SQVTM, CDR2 ANQGSEA. This CDR3 contains 13 residues. V shed 4 bases, J shed 5 bases, and the junction held 5 bases outside the gene matches. The CDR3 DNA sequence: TGCAGCGTTGTATCCGGGAGGGGAGATACGCAGTATTTT. It specifies CSVVSGRGDTQYF.

The table lists this clonotype with a count of one. The CDR3 here is CASSVDRGWSGYTF. In nucleotides, the CDR3 is TGTGCCAGCAGCGTAGACAGGGGCTGGTCTGGCTACACCTTC. This sequence joins TRBV2 and TRBJ1-2; 8 bases are shared with TRBD1. V lost 6 bases to trimming and J lost 7 bases; unmatched junction nucleotides: 10. The CDR3 is 14 residues long. In germline, CDR1 is SNHLY, CDR2 FYNNEI.

The count of this clonotype is one. The chain combines TRBV6-2 or TRBV6-3 with TRBJ2-7; 8 bases align to TRBD1. Trimming removed 6 bases from V and 7 bases from J; junction bases left unmatched: 11. The CDR3 covers 14 residues. In germline, CDR1 is MNHEY, CDR2 SVGEGT. As DNA, the CDR3 is TGTGCCAGCAGGAACGGACAGGGTGTTCTGGAGCAGTACTTC. Encoded protein: CASRNGQGVLEQYF.

The sample holds a few counts of this clonotype. The J gene is TRBJ2-4, the V gene TRBV5-4; D may correspond to TRBD1 or TRBD2 (5 bases each). The CDR3 consists of 15 residues. The germline V and J ends were trimmed by 4 bases and 6 bases, with 17 bases remaining between them. Germline V gene data show CDR1 as SGHNT and CDR2 as YYREEE (reference sequence). The CDR3 region is CASSLGPGTRNIQYF. DNA of the CDR3: TGTGCCAGCAGCCTGGGCCCAGGGACGAGAAACATTCAGTACTTC.

The rearrangement links TRBV18 to TRBJ1-1, with 8 bases lining up with TRBD1. This CDR3 is built from 13 residues. The germline V gene encodes CDR1 KGHSH and CDR2 LQKENI. With 6 bases clipped from V and 8 bases from J, the junction kept 8 bases outside the gene matches. The CDR3 DNA is TGTGCCAGCTCTGAGTCGGCAGGGGGCGAAGCTTTCTTT. This translates into CASSESAGGEAFF.

This clonotype has a handful of counts. This sequence joins TRBV28 and TRBJ2-7, with TRBD1 as a possible D gene (5 bases). V lost 3 bases, J lost 2 bases, and 17 bases lay in between. The CDR3 spans 16 residues. CDR1 is MDHEN and CDR2 is SYDVKM in the germline V gene. CDR3 amino acids: CASSLVVRQGTYEQYF. The CDR3 nucleotides read TGTGCCAGCAGTTTGGTTGTGAGGCAGGGAACCTACGAGCAGTACTTC.